The 3 T cell receptor beta chains reported below all come from one sample, sequenced in a study of blood T cell repertoires in COVID-19. Only in-frame clones appear in the TCRdb table, and some are missing; sequencing was by immunoSEQ multiplex PCR. Among more than 85,000 clones listed, over 90% were seen once. Specimen: peripheral blood. The receptors originated from a man in his sixties with acute or convalescent COVID-19.

V and J are TRBV9 and TRBJ1-1; TRBD1 is a possible D gene (6 bases). The V gene's germline CDR1 is SGDLS and CDR2 YYNGEE. Trimming cost V 1 base and J 4 bases, with 14 bases left between them. This CDR3 contains 15 residues. The CDR3: CASSVSLGAGTEAFF. The DNA of the CDR3 is TGTGCCAGCAGCGTATCTCTGGGGGCGGGCACTGAAGCTTTCTTT.

With regard to this clone: The sample has other DNA sequences that encode this CDR3 too. This sequence joins TRBV19 and TRBJ1-3; the D gene is possibly TRBD1 (5 bases). Deletions cut 6 bases from V and 0 bases from J, with 9 bases between. The CDR3 consists of 14 residues. Per germline, CDR1 LNHDA and CDR2 SQIVND (reference sequence). Here the CDR3 reads CASSITGSGNTIYF. In DNA form, the CDR3 reads TGTGCCAGTAGCATTACAGGCTCTGGAAACACCATATATTTT.

The chain recombines TRBV29-1 with TRBJ1-2; 8 nucleotides agree with TRBD1. The CDR3 consists of 14 residues. Germline V lookup: CDR1 SQVTM, CDR2 ANQGSEA. Trimming cost V 3 bases and J 3 bases; bases outside gene matches: 6. CDR3 loop: CSVDLDRGYYGYTF. CDR3 nucleotide sequence: TGCAGCGTTGATCTTGACAGGGGATACTATGGCTACACCTTC.